Detailed here is one TCR beta chain. The CDR3 runs to 16 residues. Trimming left V 0 bases short and J 5 bases short, with 13 bases between. The V gene's germline CDR1 is SGHVS and CDR2 FNYEAQ. These data come from a study of control samples from healthy donors and cancer patients. Sequencing was performed with immunoSEQ multiplex PCR; in TCRdb, only in-frame clones are kept and a portion is missing. This table holds fewer than 30,000 clones, around nine tenths found once. The sequence was collected from a woman aged 40 to 55 with lung cancer. The sample comprised PBMCs. The rearrangement uses TRBV7-6 and TRBJ2-2; D might be TRBD2 (6 bases). CDR3 in DNA: TGTGCCAGCAGCTTAGCCACCGGGACTGTAACCGGGGAGCTGTTTTTT. It yields the protein CASSLATGTVTGELFF.